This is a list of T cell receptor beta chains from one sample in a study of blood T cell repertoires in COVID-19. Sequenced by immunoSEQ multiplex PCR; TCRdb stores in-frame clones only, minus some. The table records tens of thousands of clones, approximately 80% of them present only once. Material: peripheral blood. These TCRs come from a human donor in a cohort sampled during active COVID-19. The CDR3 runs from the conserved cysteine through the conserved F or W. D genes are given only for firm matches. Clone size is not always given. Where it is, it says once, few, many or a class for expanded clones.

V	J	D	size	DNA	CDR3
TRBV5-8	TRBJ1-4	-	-	TGTGCCAGCAATCTGGGGACTTTGACTAATGAAAAACTGTTTTTT	CASNLGTLTNEKLFF
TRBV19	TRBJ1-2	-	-	TGTGCCAGTAGTATGCGACAGGTACATGGCTACACCTTC	CASSMRQVHGYTF
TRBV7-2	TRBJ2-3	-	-	TGTGCCAGCAGCTTAAACAGGCCCCCTAGCACAGATACGCAGTATTTT	CASSLNRPPSTDTQYF
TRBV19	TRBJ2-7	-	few	TGTGCCAGTAGTACTCTATCGGTCGGGGAGCAGTACTTC	CASSTLSVGEQYF
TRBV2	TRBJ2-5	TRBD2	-	TGTGCCAGCAGTGAAAGGGCGGGAGGTAGGGAGACCCAGTACTTC	CASSERAGGRETQYF
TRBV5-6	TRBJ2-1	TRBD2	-	TGTGCCAGCAGCCTGACTAGCGGTTGGGGCAATGAGCAGTTCTTC	CASSLTSGWGNEQFF
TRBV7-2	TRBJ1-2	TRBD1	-	TGTGCCAGCAGCCGCGGACAGGGGGAGGGTGGCTACACCTTC	CASSRGQGEGGYTF
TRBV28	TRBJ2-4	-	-	TGTGCCAGCAGTTTAACAGGGCTGAGTCAGTACTTC	CASSLTGLSQYF
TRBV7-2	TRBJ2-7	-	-	TGTGCCAGCCTTGATCTACAGGGCTACGAGCAGTACTTC	CASLDLQGYEQYF
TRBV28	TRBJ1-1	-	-	TGTGCCAGCAGTTTACCCTCGGACTACGGCGGGACTGAAGCTTTCTTT	CASSLPSDYGGTEAFF
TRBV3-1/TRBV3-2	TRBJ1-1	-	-	TGTGCCAGCAGCCAAGAGGTAGGGGTAACTGAAGCTTTCTTT	CASSQEVGVTEAFF
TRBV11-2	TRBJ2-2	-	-	TGTGCCAGCAGCCTGTATCAGGAGGAGCTGTTTTTT	CASSLYQEELFF
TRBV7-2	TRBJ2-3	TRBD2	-	TGTGCCAGCAGCTTACAACTAGCGGGTAACACAGATACGCAGTATTTT	CASSLQLAGNTDTQYF
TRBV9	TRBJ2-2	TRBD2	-	TGTGCCAGCAGCCCCCTTCGCGCGGGGGCCGGGGAGCTGTTTTTT	CASSPLRAGAGELFF
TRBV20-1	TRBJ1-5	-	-	TGCAGTGCTAGTTCACTTAGGACAGTATATAGCAATCAGCCCCAGCATTTT	CSASSLRTVYSNQPQHF
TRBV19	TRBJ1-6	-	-	TGTGCCAGTAGTACTGGACAGAGGCAAGGCACCTATAATTCACCCCTCCACTTT	CASSTGQRQGTYNSPLHF
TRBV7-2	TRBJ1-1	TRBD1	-	TGTGCCAGCAGCTTAGCGTCTGGGACAGGGCTGAACACTGAAGCTTTCTTT	CASSLASGTGLNTEAFF
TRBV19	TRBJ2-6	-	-	TGTGCCAGTAGTCTGCAGGGCGCTGGGGCCAACGTCCTGACTTTC	CASSLQGAGANVLTF
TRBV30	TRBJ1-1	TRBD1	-	TGTGCCTGGACCCGGGACAGGGTGAGGGGCACTGAAGCTTTCTTT	CAWTRDRVRGTEAFF
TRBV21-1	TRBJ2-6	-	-	TGTGCCAGCAGCACCCGGGACAGGGCTGGGGCCAACGTCCTGACTTTC	CASSTRDRAGANVLTF
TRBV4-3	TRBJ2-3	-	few	TGCGCCAGCAGCCAAGATTCGGGAGATACGCAGTATTTT	CASSQDSGDTQYF
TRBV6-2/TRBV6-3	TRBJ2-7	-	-	TGTGCCAGCAGCCGGACTCGGAGCTCCTACGAGCAGTACTTC	CASSRTRSSYEQYF
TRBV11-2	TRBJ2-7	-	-	TGTGCCAGCAGCTTAGATATGAGGGACGAGCAGTACTTC	CASSLDMRDEQYF
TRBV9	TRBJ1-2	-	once	TGTGCCAGCAGCAATGCCGGTGCAGGGGCTGGCTACACCTTC	CASSNAGAGAGYTF
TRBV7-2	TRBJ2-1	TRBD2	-	TGTGCCAGCATCCCTCGAGGACTAGCGGGAGTTAGGTCCTACAATGAGCAGTTCTTC	CASIPRGLAGVRSYNEQFF
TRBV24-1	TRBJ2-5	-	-	TGTGCCACCAGTGACTCCGGAGGGCAAGGAGAGACCCAGTACTTC	CATSDSGGQGETQYF
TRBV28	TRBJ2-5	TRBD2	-	TGTGCCAGCAGGGCCAGTAGCGGGGGCCCTCAAGAGACCCAGTACTTC	CASRASSGGPQETQYF
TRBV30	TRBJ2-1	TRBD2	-	TGTGCCTGGGGGACTAGCGGGAGTCACAATGAGCAGTTCTTC	CAWGTSGSHNEQFF
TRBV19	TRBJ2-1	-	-	TGTGCCAGTAGTACCAGCGGGAATGAGCAGTTCTTC	CASSTSGNEQFF
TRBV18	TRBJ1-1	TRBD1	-	TGTGCCAGCTCACGGGACAGCCTGAACACTGAAGCTTTCTTT	CASSRDSLNTEAFF
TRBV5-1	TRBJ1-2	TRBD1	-	TGCGCCAGCAGCTTACTGACAGGGTCGGATGGCTACACCTTC	CASSLLTGSDGYTF